These 24 T cell receptor beta chains were all obtained from the same sample, sequenced in a study of T cell changes during pregnancy in multiple sclerosis. Method: immunoSEQ multiplex PCR; TCRdb's copy keeps in-frame clones and lacks some. The table lists 18,000 or so clones, roughly 87% of them singletons. The sequencing used CD8+ T cells from peripheral blood mononuclear cells, collected in the second trimester of pregnancy. The receptors stem from a female donor in good health, enrolled as a control in a pregnancy study.

This chain uses TRBV27 with TRBJ2-3; TRBD2 might be the D (5 bases). Trimming took 3 bases from V and 0 from J, leaving 10 bases between them. The CDR3 covers 15 residues. The V gene's germline CDR1 is MNHEY and CDR2 SMNVEV (reference sequence). The CDR3 DNA sequence: TGTGCCAGCAGTTTGGACTTCCCTAGCACAGATACGCAGTATTTT. Translating it yields CASSLDFPSTDTQYF.

The rearrangement links TRBV19 to TRBJ1-1; maybe TRBD1 (5 bases). V was cut by 10 bases and J by 0 bases, with 21 bases left in between. The CDR3 contains 16 residues. Per the germline V gene, CDR1 is LNHDA and CDR2 is SQIVND (reference sequence). CDR3 amino acids: CATLPERGAMNTEAFF. CDR3 DNA sequence: TGTGCCACTCTTCCTGAGCGCGGGGCGATGAACACTGAAGCTTTCTTT.

V is TRBV7-8 and J is TRBJ2-1, with 7 bases aligning to TRBD2. Looked up from germline, CDR1 is SGHVS and CDR2 is FQNEAQ. Trimming at V came to 5 bases and at J to 1 base, leaving 8 bases not matched to a gene. The CDR3 length is 16 residues. CDR3 nucleotides: TGTGCCAGCAGCGACGTCCTAGCGGTTTCCTACAATGAGCAGTTCTTC. Its protein is CASSDVLAVSYNEQFF.

The chain recombines TRBV27 with TRBJ2-2; 11 nucleotides align to TRBD2. Trimming took 1 base from V and 4 from J; bases not matched to a gene: 11. This CDR3 comprises 19 residues. Germline V gene lookup returns CDR1 MNHEY and CDR2 SMNVEV (reference sequence). DNA for the CDR3: TGTGCCAGCAGTTTATTGGTTCCTACGGGACTAGCGGCCACCGGGGAGCTGTTTTTT. This encodes CASSLLVPTGLAATGELFF.

In DNA form, the CDR3 reads TGTGCCAGCAGCTTAGGGGACAGGGGGCGGGGTGAAGCTTTCTTT. Amino acids: CASSLGDRGRGEAFF. This chain uses TRBV7-9 with TRBJ1-1; TRBD1 agrees at 12 bases. J was trimmed by 7 bases and V by 1 base; bases with no gene match: 4. The germline CDR1 and CDR2 sequences are SEHNR and FQNEAQ (reference sequence). The CDR3 length is 15 residues. The whole variable domain, remainder taken from reference TRBV7-9 and TRBJ1-1, is DTGVSQNPRHKITKRGQNVTFRCDPISEHNRLYWYRQTLGQGPEFLTYFQNEAQLEKSRLLSDRFSAERPKGSFSTLEIQRTEQGDSAMYLCASSLGDRGRGEAFFGQGTRLTVV.

The gene calls are TRBV6-1 and TRBJ1-5, with D possibly matching TRBD1 (6 bases). CDR1 is MNHNS, CDR2 SASEGT, per germline. Trimming removed 5 bases from V and 5 bases from J, with 16 bases in between. The CDR3 contains 15 residues. The DNA of the CDR3 is TGTGCCAGCAGTACAGCTAAGGGGGGGTATCAGCCCCAGCATTTT. As protein: CASSTAKGGYQPQHF.

The gene calls are TRBV15 and TRBJ2-7; D is perhaps TRBD2 (7 bases). There are 16 residues in the CDR3. Per the germline V gene, CDR1 is LNHNV and CDR2 is YYDKDF (reference sequence). Deletions cut 5 bases from V and 1 base from J, with 18 bases between. CDR3 DNA sequence: TGTGCCACCAGCGACGTAGGGGGTAGCGGGTCCTACGAGCAGTACTTC. This translates into CATSDVGGSGSYEQYF. The complete variable domain, with remaining parts taken from reference TRBV15 and TRBJ2-7, reads DAMVIQNPRYQVTQFGKPVTLSCSQTLNHNVMYWYQQKSSQAPKLLFHYYDKDFNNEADTPDNFQSRRPNTSFCFLDIRSPGLGDTAMYLCATSDVGGSGSYEQYFGPGTRLTVT.

This clone showed up just once. The V call is TRBV6-5, the J call TRBJ2-7; D may be TRBD2 (5 bases). The germline CDR1 and CDR2 sequences are MNHEY and SVGAGI. This CDR3 spans 15 amino acids. V was trimmed by 2 bases and J by 2 bases, leaving 13 bases between them. CDR3 DNA sequence: TGTGCCAGCAGTTACACGGCGGGTTCCCCCTACGAGCAGTACTTC. It encodes CASSYTAGSPYEQYF.

V is TRBV4-1 and J is TRBJ1-1, with TRBD1 as a possible D gene (5 bases). In germline, CDR1 is MGHRA, CDR2 YSYEKL. The CDR3 runs to 14 residues. The V end was cut by 0 bases, the J end by 1 base, with 6 bases between. The CDR3 protein is CASSQEGGNTEAFF. CDR3 DNA: TGCGCCAGCAGCCAAGAGGGGGGGAACACTGAAGCTTTCTTT.

This chain connects TRBV27 to TRBJ2-3; the match to TRBD1 covers 7 bases. With V trimmed by 0 bases and J by 10 bases, 7 bases remained unmatched. Germline V gene lookup returns CDR1 MNHEY and CDR2 SMNVEV (reference sequence). The CDR3 is 14 amino acids. CDR3 DNA sequence: TGTGCCAGCAGTTTATCCAGACAGGGCCAAGCGCAGTATTTT. It codes for CASSLSRQGQAQYF.

The rearrangement joins TRBV15 to TRBJ2-3; 8 nucleotides line up with TRBD1. The CDR3 consists of 17 residues. Germline-derived CDR1 and CDR2 are LNHNV and YYDKDF (reference sequence). The J segment lost 2 bases and the V segment lost 0 bases, leaving 7 bases of the junction unmatched. CDR3 protein: CATSRDRDRKNTDTQYF. For the CDR3, the DNA is TGTGCCACCAGCAGAGACCGGGACAGGAAAAACACAGATACGCAGTATTTT.

Comment on this clone: The sample carries other DNA sequences with the same CDR3. The chain is built from TRBV6-4 and TRBJ1-6, with D possibly being TRBD1 (6 bases). The CDR3 has 14 residues. Germline V CDR1 and CDR2: MRHNA, SNTAGT. Trimming shortened V by 2 bases and J by 5 bases, and 7 bases separated the two germline ends. CDR3 bases: TGTGCCAGCAGTGACGGGGGCGATAATTCACCCCTCCACTTT. Encoded protein: CASSDGGDNSPLHF.

The V gene is TRBV6-5, the J gene TRBJ1-1, with D possibly TRBD1 on 5 matching bases. Trimming removed 4 bases from V and 3 bases from J, with 12 bases in between. The length of the CDR3 is 14 residues. CDR1 and CDR2 (germline): MNHEY, SVGAGI. The CDR3 here is CASSFQGADTEAFF. The CDR3 region has the DNA TGTGCCAGCAGTTTCCAAGGGGCGGACACTGAAGCTTTCTTT.

The J gene is TRBJ1-1, the V gene TRBV6-6; tentative D call: TRBD1 (5 bases). This CDR3 contains 14 residues. Deletions cut 0 bases from V and 3 bases from J, with 8 bases between. Germline-derived CDR1 and CDR2 are MNHNY and SVGAGI (reference sequence). This CDR3 is CASSYSGGDTEAFF. CDR3 bases: TGTGCCAGCAGTTACTCGGGAGGGGACACTGAAGCTTTCTTT.

The chain couples TRBV7-2 to TRBJ2-1; D may be TRBD2 (6 bases). The CDR3 is 13 amino acids. CDR1 is SGHTA and CDR2 is FQGNSA in the germline V gene. The V end lost 3 bases, the J end lost 8 bases, and 11 bases lay between the germline ends. This CDR3 reads CASSFGGVDEQFF. CDR3 coding DNA: TGTGCCAGCAGCTTCGGGGGAGTCGATGAGCAGTTCTTC.

V gene TRBV5-1 combines with J gene TRBJ2-2; D remains unclear. Germline CDR1 is SGHRS and CDR2 is YFSETQ. The ends were cut back, 0 bases at V and 4 bases at J, with 4 bases in the middle. CDR3 length: 13 amino acids. The CDR3 DNA reads TGCGCCAGCAGCTTGGGAGCCACCGGGGAGCTGTTTTTT. It codes for CASSLGATGELFF.

V usage is TRBV28 and J usage is TRBJ2-2, with a tentative D call TRBD2 (6 bases). CDR3 length: 15 amino acids. Germline lookup yields CDR1 MDHEN and CDR2 SYDVKM. Trimming removed 3 bases from V and 6 bases from J, with 14 bases in between. The CDR3 is CASSFRGVYSGELFF. Written as DNA, the CDR3 is TGTGCCAGCAGTTTTCGCGGGGTATACTCCGGGGAGCTGTTTTTT.

The chain links TRBV29-1 to TRBJ1-1, with D hard to call. Germline CDR1 SQVTM, CDR2 ANQGSEA. V dropped 5 bases and J dropped 3 bases, with 7 bases sitting between them. The CDR3 sequence is 11 residues long. Here the CDR3 DNA reads TGCAGCGTTCTCGGGGACACTGAAGCTTTCTTT. This translates into CSVLGDTEAFF. The variable domain in full, completed from reference TRBV29-1 and TRBJ1-1, reads SAVISQKPSRDICQRGTSLTIQCQVDSQVTMMFWYRQQPGQSLTLIATANQGSEATYESGFVIDKFPISRPNLTFSTLTVSNMSPEDSSIYLCSVLGDTEAFFGQGTRLTVV.

The V gene is TRBV5-6, the J gene TRBJ2-2; 10 nucleotides agree with TRBD2. Germline CDR1 and CDR2: SGHDT and YYEEEE. V lost 2 bases and J lost 4; bases outside the gene matches: 11. The CDR3 is 18 amino acids. CDR3 sequence reads: CASSFLQAGGVVTGELFF. CDR3 DNA sequence: TGTGCCAGCAGCTTTCTCCAAGCGGGGGGGGTCGTCACCGGGGAGCTGTTTTTT.

The CDR3 DNA follows: TGTGCCAGCAGTTACTTGCGGGGGGGCGACACCGGGGAGCTGTTTTTT. This codes for CASSYLRGGDTGELFF. The gene calls are TRBV6-6 and TRBJ2-2; 9 bases agree with TRBD2. In germline, CDR1 is MNHNY, CDR2 SVGAGI (reference sequence). The V and J ends lost 1 base and 3 bases, in that order; junction bases with no gene match: 3. The CDR3 has 16 amino acids.

This chain uses TRBV4-1 with TRBJ2-7; 8 bases align to TRBD1. From germline, CDR1 is MGHRA and CDR2 YSYEKL. CDR3 length: 15 residues. V trimming: 0 bases; J trimming: 2 bases; junction bases outside the gene matches: 3. CDR3 bases: TGCGCCAGCAGCCAAGAACCGACAGGGGCCTACGAGCAGTACTTC. It encodes CASSQEPTGAYEQYF.

The chain links TRBV5-6 to TRBJ1-2; D unresolved. The CDR3 consists of 13 residues. The germline V and J ends were trimmed by 1 base and 4 bases, with 8 bases remaining between them. CDR1 is SGHDT, CDR2 YYEEEE, per germline. CDR3 residues: CASSLLSFYGYTF. In DNA, the CDR3 is TGTGCCAGCAGCTTGTTGTCTTTCTATGGCTACACCTTC.

The chain uses TRBV9 and TRBJ2-7, with a tentative D call TRBD2 (7 bases). The CDR3 has 14 residues. V lost 0 bases, J lost 6 bases, and 13 bases lay in between. Germline assignment: CDR1 SGDLS and CDR2 YYNGEE. The CDR3, as DNA: TGTGCCAGCAGCGTAGCCGGGGGGCTAGGCGAGCAGTACTTC. As protein: CASSVAGGLGEQYF.

J is TRBJ1-1 and V is TRBV19; no clear D. The germline CDR1 and CDR2 sequences are LNHDA and SQIVND (reference sequence). The V gene lost 0 bases and the J gene lost 0 bases, with 2 bases spanning the gap. CDR3 length: 13 amino acids. The CDR3 loop reads CASSIDLNTEAFF. CDR3 bases: TGTGCCAGTAGTATAGACTTGAACACTGAAGCTTTCTTT.